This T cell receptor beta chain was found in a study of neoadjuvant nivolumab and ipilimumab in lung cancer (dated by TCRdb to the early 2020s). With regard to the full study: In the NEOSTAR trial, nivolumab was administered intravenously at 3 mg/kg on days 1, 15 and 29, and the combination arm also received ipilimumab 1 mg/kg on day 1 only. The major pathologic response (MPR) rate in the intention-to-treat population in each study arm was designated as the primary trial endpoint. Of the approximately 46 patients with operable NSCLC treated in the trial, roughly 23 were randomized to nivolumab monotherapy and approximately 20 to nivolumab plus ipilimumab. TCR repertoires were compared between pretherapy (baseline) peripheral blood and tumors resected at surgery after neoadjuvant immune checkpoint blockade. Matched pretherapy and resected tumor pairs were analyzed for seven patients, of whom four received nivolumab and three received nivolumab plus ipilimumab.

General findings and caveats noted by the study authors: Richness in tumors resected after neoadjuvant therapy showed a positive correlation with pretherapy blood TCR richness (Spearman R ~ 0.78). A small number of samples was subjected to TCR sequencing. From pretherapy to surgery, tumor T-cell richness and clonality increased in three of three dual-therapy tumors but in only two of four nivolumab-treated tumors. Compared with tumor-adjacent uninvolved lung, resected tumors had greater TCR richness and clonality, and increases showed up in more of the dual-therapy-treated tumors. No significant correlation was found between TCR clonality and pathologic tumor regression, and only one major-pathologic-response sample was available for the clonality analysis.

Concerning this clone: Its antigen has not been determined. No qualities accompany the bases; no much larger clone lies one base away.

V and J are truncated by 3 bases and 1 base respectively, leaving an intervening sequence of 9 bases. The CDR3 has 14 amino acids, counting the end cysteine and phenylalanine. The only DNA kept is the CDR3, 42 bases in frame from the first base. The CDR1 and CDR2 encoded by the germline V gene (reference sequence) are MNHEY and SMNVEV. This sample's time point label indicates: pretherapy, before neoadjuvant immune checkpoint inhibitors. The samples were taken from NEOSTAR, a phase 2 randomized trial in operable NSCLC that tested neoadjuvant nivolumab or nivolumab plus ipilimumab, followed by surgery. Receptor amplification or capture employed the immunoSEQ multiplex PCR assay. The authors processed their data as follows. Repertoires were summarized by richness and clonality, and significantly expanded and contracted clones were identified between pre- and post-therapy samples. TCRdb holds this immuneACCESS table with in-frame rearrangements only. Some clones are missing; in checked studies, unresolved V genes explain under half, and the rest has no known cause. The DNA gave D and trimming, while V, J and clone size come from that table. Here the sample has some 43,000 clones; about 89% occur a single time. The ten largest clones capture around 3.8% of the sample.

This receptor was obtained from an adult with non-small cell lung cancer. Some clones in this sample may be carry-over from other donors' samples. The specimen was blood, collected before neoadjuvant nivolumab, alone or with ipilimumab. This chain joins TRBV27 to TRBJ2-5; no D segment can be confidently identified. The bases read TGTGCCAGCAGTTTTCTTCGCTCCCAAGAGACCCAGTACTTC. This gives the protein CASSFLRSQETQYF.